The T cell receptor beta chain described here comes from a study of Tregs in tolerant kidney transplant recipients. With respect to this clone: Its antigen remains unknown.

Only in-frame clones appear in the TCRdb table, and some are missing; sequencing was by immunoSEQ multiplex PCR. Among 35,000 to 50,000 clones listed, about 95% were seen once. The CDR3 length is 15 residues. V was pared by 0 bases and J by 8 bases, with 9 bases of the junction left unmatched. CDR1 and CDR2 (germline): SGHRS, YFSETQ. The source of this sequence is a human donor in good health. Sample: Tregs from blood cultured with allogeneic cells. This chain uses TRBV5-1 with TRBJ1-2; the match to TRBD1 covers 8 bases. The CDR3 sequence is CASSLAGTGLGGYTF. In DNA form, the CDR3 reads TGCGCCAGCAGCTTGGCCGGGACAGGTCTGGGCGGCTACACCTTC. Supplemented by reference TRBV5-1 and TRBJ1-2, the full variable domain reads KAGVTQTPRYLIKTRGQQVTLSCSPISGHRSVSWYQQTPGQGLQFLFEYFSETQRNKGNFPGRFSGRQFSNSRSEMNVSTLELGDSALYLCASSLAGTGLGGYTFGSGTRLTVV.